This T cell receptor beta chain was obtained from a study of post-analysis software for immune sequencing data (dated by TCRdb to the mid-2010s). A note on the overall study: Recorded disease courses included relapsing-remitting, secondary progressive and progressive-relapsing multiple sclerosis, with some patients lacking subtype annotation. The patient repertoires were set against about 12 previously published healthy control repertoires from donors whose ages ranged from roughly 6 to 27 years. A subset of samples was prepared in parallel using single-end sample barcoding, then pooled and co-amplified after Illumina adapter ligation. Beyond this particular receptor, the publication reports: The control group was slightly older than the multiple sclerosis patient group. Significantly higher frequencies in patients than in controls were found for about five TRBV segments, including TRBV5-6, TRBV5-1 and TRBV20-1. Direct clustering with F measure revealed strong co-clustering of samples prepared in the same batch, which led to a batch-effect correction. Significantly lower normalized Chao1 diversity was found in multiple sclerosis patients than in controls, suggesting substantial peripheral T-cell clonal expansion.

The receptor library was made with PCR. The listed sequencing device is Illumina HiSeq 2500. Unique molecular identifiers were incorporated into TCR beta cDNA libraries to reduce PCR and sequencing biases. Approximately 500,000 cDNA molecules were obtained per 1 to 10 million input T cells, so each molecule approximated one T cell. The patient libraries were prepared and sequenced using the same protocol as the earlier healthy control dataset. Samples belonging to the same batch were prepared together, multiplexed and sequenced on a shared HiSeq lane. As for how the authors treated the data: MIGEC handled the raw barcoded reads, throwing out single-read molecular identifier groups before consensus assembly and CDR3 extraction. Clonotype tables were post-analysed with VDJtools, and diversity was normalized by down-sampling all datasets to the smallest sample size. To correct batch-related cross-sample contamination, repertoire overlap clustering matched CDR3 amino acid sequences but not nucleotide sequences. TCRdb trimmed public reads at Q25 via fastp, called clones via MiXCR and kept in-frame beta chains. All rows with the same CDR3 protein become a single entry with the most common DNA and genes. The V and J calls, along with clone size, are taken from TCRdb and not from the paper's own processing. Across this sample there are fewer than 550,000 distinct CDR3 sequences, with approximately 31% seen only once. The ten largest clones add up to less than 6% of the sample.

To demonstrate the VDJtools post-analysis software, TCR beta repertoires were profiled from the peripheral blood of about a dozen young patients with multiple sclerosis. The multiple sclerosis patients were children and adolescents ranging in age from roughly 6 to 15 years. Counted from cysteine to phenylalanine, this CDR3 has 16 amino acids. This entry keeps only the CDR3 DNA: 48 bases, framed from base 1. CDR1 SGHDT and CDR2 YYEEEE were looked up in the germline V gene. Trimming removed 5 bases from V and 0 bases from J; the gene matches leave 7 bases unexplained. Remarks on this clonotype: Its antigen remains undetermined. One base away there is no much larger clone; base qualities are not given.

Sequencing was done on a sample of blood. Here the chain combines TRBV5-6 and TRBJ2-1; 8 bases in the junction line up with TRBD1. The source is a girl aged 2 to 17 with multiple sclerosis. The DNA reads TGTGCCAGCAGGTGGGACAGGTCAAGCTCCTACAATGAGCAGTTCTTC. This sequence encodes CASRWDRSSSYNEQFF.